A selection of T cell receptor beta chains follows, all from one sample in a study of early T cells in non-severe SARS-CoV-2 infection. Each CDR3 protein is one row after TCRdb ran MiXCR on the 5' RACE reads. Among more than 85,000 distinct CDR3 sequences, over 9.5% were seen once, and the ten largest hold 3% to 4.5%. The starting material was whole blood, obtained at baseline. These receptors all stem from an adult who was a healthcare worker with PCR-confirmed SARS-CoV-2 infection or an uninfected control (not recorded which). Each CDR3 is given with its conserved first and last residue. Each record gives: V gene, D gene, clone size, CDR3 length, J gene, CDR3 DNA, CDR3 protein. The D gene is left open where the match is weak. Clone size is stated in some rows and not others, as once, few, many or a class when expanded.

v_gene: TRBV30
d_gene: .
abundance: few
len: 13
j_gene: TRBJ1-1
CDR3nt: TGTGCCTGGGCCACAGGGCTGAACACTGAAGCTTTCTTT
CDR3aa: CAWATGLNTEAFF

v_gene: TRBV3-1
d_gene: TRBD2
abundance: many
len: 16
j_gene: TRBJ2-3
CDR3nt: TGTGCCAGCAGCCCCCAGCGGGGGGACCGCACGGATACGCAGTATTTT
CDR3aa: CASSPQRGDRTDTQYF

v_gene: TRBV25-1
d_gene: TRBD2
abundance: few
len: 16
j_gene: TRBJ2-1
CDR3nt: TGTGCCAGCAGTGGAATCGGGGGGGATCACTACAATGAGCAGTTCTTC
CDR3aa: CASSGIGGDHYNEQFF

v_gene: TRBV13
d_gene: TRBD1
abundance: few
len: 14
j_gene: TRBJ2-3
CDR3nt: TGTGCCAGCAGCCACGGACAGGGGACAGATACGCAGTATTTT
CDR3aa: CASSHGQGTDTQYF

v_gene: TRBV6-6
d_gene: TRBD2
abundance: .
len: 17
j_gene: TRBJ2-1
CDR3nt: TGTGCCAGCACCCAAGCCCCCCCGGGACTAGTATCGGCTGAGCAGTTCTTC
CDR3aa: CASTQAPPGLVSAEQFF

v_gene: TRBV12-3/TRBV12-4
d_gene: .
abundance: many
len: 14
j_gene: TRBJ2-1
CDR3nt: TGTGCCAGCAGTTTGGGCGGGAACTACAATGAGCAGTTCTTC
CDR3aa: CASSLGGNYNEQFF

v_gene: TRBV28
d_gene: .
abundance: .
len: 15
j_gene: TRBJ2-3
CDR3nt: TGTGCCAGCAGTTTTGTACGCACCCTCACAGATACGCAGTATTTT
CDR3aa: CASSFVRTLTDTQYF

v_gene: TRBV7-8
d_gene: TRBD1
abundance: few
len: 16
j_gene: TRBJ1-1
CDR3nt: TGTGCCAGCAGCCGAGGGACAGGCGCCATGAACACTGAAGCTTTCTTT
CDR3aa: CASSRGTGAMNTEAFF

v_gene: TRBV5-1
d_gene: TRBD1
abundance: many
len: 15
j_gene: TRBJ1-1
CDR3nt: TGCGCCAGCAGCTTGGAGGGGGCGACGAACACTGAAGCTTTCTTT
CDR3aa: CASSLEGATNTEAFF

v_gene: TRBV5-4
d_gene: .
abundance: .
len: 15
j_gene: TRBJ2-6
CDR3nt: TGTGCCAGCAGGGTAAGAGGCTCTGGGGCCAACGTCCTGACTTTC
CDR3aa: CASRVRGSGANVLTF

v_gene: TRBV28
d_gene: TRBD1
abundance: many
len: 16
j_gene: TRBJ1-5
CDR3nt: TGTGCCAGCAGTTCGCCGGGACAGACTACCAATCAGCCCCAGCATTTT
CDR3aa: CASSSPGQTTNQPQHF

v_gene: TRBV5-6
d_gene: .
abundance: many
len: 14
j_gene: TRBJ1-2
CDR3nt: TGTGCCAGCAGCCGTAGAGGGGCAGTCTATGGCTACACCTTC
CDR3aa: CASSRRGAVYGYTF

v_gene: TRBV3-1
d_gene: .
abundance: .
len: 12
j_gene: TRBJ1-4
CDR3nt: TGTGCCAGCAGCCCCGATAATGAAAAACTGTTTTTT
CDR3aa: CASSPDNEKLFF

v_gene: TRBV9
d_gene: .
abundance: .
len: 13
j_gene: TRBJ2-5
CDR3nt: TGTGCCAGCAGCCCCGGGCAGGGTGAGACCCAGTACTTC
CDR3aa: CASSPGQGETQYF

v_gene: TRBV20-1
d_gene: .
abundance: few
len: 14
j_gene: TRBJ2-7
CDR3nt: TGCAGTGCTAGTTCACCCGAAAAGGCCTACGAGCAGTACTTC
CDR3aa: CSASSPEKAYEQYF

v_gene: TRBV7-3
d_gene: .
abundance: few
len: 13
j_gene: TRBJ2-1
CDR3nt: TGTGCCAGCAGCATCACTAGTTATGATGAGCAGTTCTTC
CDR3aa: CASSITSYDEQFF

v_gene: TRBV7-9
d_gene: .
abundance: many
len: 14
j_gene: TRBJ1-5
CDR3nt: TGTGCCAGCAGCGGAGAGGGATACAATCAGCCCCAGCATTTT
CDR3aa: CASSGEGYNQPQHF

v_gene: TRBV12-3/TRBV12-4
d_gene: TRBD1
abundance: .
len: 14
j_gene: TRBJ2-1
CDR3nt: TGTGCCAGCAGCGCGGGACAGGGGAGCAATGAGCAGTTCTTC
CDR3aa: CASSAGQGSNEQFF

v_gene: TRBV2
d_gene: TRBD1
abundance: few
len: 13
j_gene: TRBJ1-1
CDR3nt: TGTGCCAGTCACCGGGACAGGGGTACTGAAGCTTTCTTT
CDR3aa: CASHRDRGTEAFF

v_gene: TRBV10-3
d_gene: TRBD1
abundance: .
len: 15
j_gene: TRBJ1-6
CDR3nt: TGTGCCATCAGTGACCCTGGACAGGGGCCTAGGCCCCTCCACTTT
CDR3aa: CAISDPGQGPRPLHF

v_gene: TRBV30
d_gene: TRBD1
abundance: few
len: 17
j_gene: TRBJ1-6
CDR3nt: TGTGCCTGGAGCCTAGGGGGCGCGAGCTCCTATAATTCACCCCTCCACTTT
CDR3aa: CAWSLGGASSYNSPLHF

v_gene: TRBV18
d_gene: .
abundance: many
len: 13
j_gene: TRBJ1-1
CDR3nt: TGTGCCAGCTCACCCGGACAGAACACTGAAGCTTTCTTT
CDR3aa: CASSPGQNTEAFF

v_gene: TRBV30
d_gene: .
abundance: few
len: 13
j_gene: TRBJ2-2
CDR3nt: TGTGCCTGGAGTGTACGGAACACCGGGGAGCTGTTTTTT
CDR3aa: CAWSVRNTGELFF

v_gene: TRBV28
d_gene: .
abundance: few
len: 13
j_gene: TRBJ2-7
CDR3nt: TGTGCCAGCAACCTTATTGGGGTCTACGAGCAGTACTTC
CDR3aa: CASNLIGVYEQYF

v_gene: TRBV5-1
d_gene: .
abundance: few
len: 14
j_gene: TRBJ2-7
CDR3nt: TGCGCCAGCAGCTTGGGAACCGGTCTCTACGAGCAGTACTTC
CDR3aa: CASSLGTGLYEQYF

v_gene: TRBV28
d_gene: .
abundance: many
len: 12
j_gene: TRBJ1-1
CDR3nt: TGTGCCAGCAGCCGCGATTGGGGGAAAGCTTTCTTT
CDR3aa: CASSRDWGKAFF

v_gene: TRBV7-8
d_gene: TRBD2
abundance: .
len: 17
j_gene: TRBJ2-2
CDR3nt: TGTGCCAGCAGCCCCGCCCTAGCGGGGGGGAACACCGGGGAGCTGTTTTTT
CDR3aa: CASSPALAGGNTGELFF

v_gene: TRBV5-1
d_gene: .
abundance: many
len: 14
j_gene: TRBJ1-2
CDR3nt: TGCGCCAGCAGATTCGCTGGTCAGGACTATGGCTACACCTTC
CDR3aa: CASRFAGQDYGYTF

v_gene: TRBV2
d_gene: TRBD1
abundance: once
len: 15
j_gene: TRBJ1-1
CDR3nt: TGTGCCAGCAGTCGTTGGGACAGGGAGAACACTGAAGCTTTCTTT
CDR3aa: CASSRWDRENTEAFF